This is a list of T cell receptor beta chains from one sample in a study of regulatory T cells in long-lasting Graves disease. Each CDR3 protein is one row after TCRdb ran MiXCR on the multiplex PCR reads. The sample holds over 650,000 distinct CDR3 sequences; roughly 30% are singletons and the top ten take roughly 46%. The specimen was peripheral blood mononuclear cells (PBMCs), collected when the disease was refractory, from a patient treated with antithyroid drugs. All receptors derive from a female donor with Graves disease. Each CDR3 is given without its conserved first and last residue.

CDR3: ASRQTGNYGYT
length: 11
V: TRBV27
J: TRBJ1-2

CDR3: AWSVGPINEKLF
length: 12
V: TRBV30
J: TRBJ1-4

CDR3: SVVGGGTGTRNTEAF
length: 15
V: TRBV29-1
J: TRBJ1-1

CDR3: ASSARRAEAF
length: 10
V: TRBV6-4
J: TRBJ1-1

CDR3: ASSLDTGANYGYT
length: 13
V: TRBV12-3/TRBV12-4
J: TRBJ1-2

CDR3: ASRGTGMPEAF
length: 11
V: TRBV28
J: TRBJ1-1

CDR3: SVKPGQGEHEQY
length: 12
V: TRBV29-1
J: TRBJ2-7

CDR3: SARKSAIGNQPQH
length: 13
V: TRBV20-1
J: TRBJ1-5

CDR3: ASSFATAYNEQF
length: 12
V: TRBV11-2
J: TRBJ2-1

CDR3: ASSTGTSGRGPGELF
length: 15
V: TRBV12-3/TRBV12-4
J: TRBJ2-2

CDR3: ASSLEAPYEQY
length: 11
V: TRBV7-3
J: TRBJ2-7

CDR3: ASGLAGTGGPGELF
length: 14
V: TRBV6-1
J: TRBJ2-2

CDR3: SAPQGVTQAF
length: 10
V: TRBV20-1
J: TRBJ1-1

CDR3: ASSLRLAGPGEQF
length: 13
V: TRBV7-3
J: TRBJ2-1

CDR3: SARDVDRGEQY
length: 11
V: TRBV20-1
J: TRBJ2-7

CDR3: ASSRTTGSNQPQH
length: 13
V: TRBV5-1
J: TRBJ1-5

CDR3: ASSLTRTATYGYT
length: 13
V: TRBV7-3
J: TRBJ1-2

CDR3: ASSIVTGLGNQPQH
length: 14
V: TRBV19
J: TRBJ1-5